This is a list of T cell receptor beta chains from one sample in a study of Ad26.COV2.S vaccination and SARS-CoV-2 variants. The protocol was immunoSEQ multiplex PCR, while the TCRdb copy is restricted to in-frame clones and leaves out a portion. This table has some 320,000 clones, approximately 80% appearing once. The specimen comprised peripheral blood, sampled in a trial of Ad26.COV2.S vaccine versus placebo. Receptor source: a person aged 18-60 years who received the Ad26.COV2.S COVID-19 vaccine or a placebo. Both conserved end residues are part of each CDR3. A D gene is named only where the DNA matches it firmly. Not every row has a clone size; where given, it reads once, few, many or a size class.

>NA|NA|TRBJ2-7|TRBV10-1
TGCGCCACCCCCGAGGACAACTCCTACGAGCAGTACTTC
CATPEDNSYEQYF
>NA|NA|TRBJ2-3|TRBV6-4
TGTGCCAGCAGTGTTGAGGGGGGATATCCAGATACGCAGTATTTT
CASSVEGGYPDTQYF
>NA|NA|TRBJ2-7|TRBV9
TGTGCCAGCAGGCCTCTCTCATCCTACGAGCAGTACTTC
CASRPLSSYEQYF
>NA|NA|TRBJ1-2|TRBV7-9
TGTGCCAGCAGCTTAGCGGAGGACGGACACTATGGCTACACCTTC
CASSLAEDGHYGYTF
>NA|NA|TRBJ2-2|TRBV3-1/TRBV3-2
TGTGCCAGCAGCCGGGGGACAAGGGCGGTCACCGGGGAGCTGTTTTTT
CASSRGTRAVTGELFF
>NA|NA|TRBJ1-1|TRBV18
TGTGCCAGCTCACCCACCCGGGACCCGAACACTGAAGCTTTCTTT
CASSPTRDPNTEAFF
>NA|NA|TRBJ2-1|TRBV27
TGTGCCAGCAGTAACCCATTACGGGGGCTAGGGTACAATGAGCAGTTCTTC
CASSNPLRGLGYNEQFF
>NA|NA|TRBJ2-1|TRBV19
TGTGCCAGTAGTATAACGGGGGGCACGGGATATGAGCAGTTCTTC
CASSITGGTGYEQFF
>TRBD1|NA|TRBJ2-7|TRBV19
TGTGCCAGTAGCACAGGGGTGGACGGCGAGCAGTACTTC
CASSTGVDGEQYF
>NA|NA|TRBJ2-3|TRBV11-2
TGTGCCAGCAGCTTAGCGGGGTTCTCCACAGATACGCAGTATTTT
CASSLAGFSTDTQYF
>TRBD1|NA|TRBJ1-2|TRBV19
TGTGCCACAGGGGGCGCAGGATATGGCTACACCTTC
CATGGAGYGYTF
>NA|NA|TRBJ2-1|TRBV4-2
TGTGCCAGCAGCCAAAGGGATGAGCAGTTCTTC
CASSQRDEQFF
>NA|NA|TRBJ2-1|TRBV5-4
TGTGCCAGCAGCCCGCGACTGGACCAATCGAGTGAGCAGTTCTTC
CASSPRLDQSSEQFF
>TRBD2|NA|TRBJ2-1|TRBV7-9
TGTGCCAGCAGCTTAACTAGCGGGGGGGCTGAGCAGTTCTTC
CASSLTSGGAEQFF
>TRBD1|NA|TRBJ2-1|TRBV9
TGTGCCAGCAGCGTCTCGGGACAGGGGTACAATGAGCAGTTCTTC
CASSVSGQGYNEQFF
>NA|NA|TRBJ2-4|TRBV2
TGTGCCAGCATAGACAAAAAAAACATTCAGTACTTC
CASIDKKNIQYF
>NA|once|TRBJ2-1|TRBV6-6
TGTGCCAGCAGCAGCCTCAGCGAGCAGTTCTTC
CASSSLSEQFF
>NA|NA|TRBJ1-6|TRBV5-1
TGCGCCAGCAGCTTGGGGACACAGAATTCACCCCTCCACTTT
CASSLGTQNSPLHF
>NA|NA|TRBJ2-6|TRBV5-1
TGCGCCAGCAGCTTGGAACTCAGCTCTGGGGCCAACGTCCTGACTTTC
CASSLELSSGANVLTF
>NA|NA|TRBJ1-2|TRBV28
TGTGCCAGCAGTAAACCAGGGAGGGCCTATGGCTACACCTTC
CASSKPGRAYGYTF
>NA|NA|TRBJ2-7|TRBV4-1
TGCGCCAGCAGCCTACCCCAGGACGAGCAGTACTTC
CASSLPQDEQYF
>NA|NA|TRBJ1-5|TRBV14
TGTGCCAGCAGCCAAAGTGTAAATCAGCCCCAGCATTTT
CASSQSVNQPQHF
>NA|NA|TRBJ2-1|TRBV5-1
TGCGCCAGCAGCTTGTACGAAACACTAAGGGACAATGAGCAGTTCTTC
CASSLYETLRDNEQFF
>NA|NA|TRBJ2-4|TRBV11-2
TGTGCCAGCAGCTTGGTCACGCTAGCCAAAAACATTCAGTACTTC
CASSLVTLAKNIQYF
>NA|NA|TRBJ2-7|TRBV5-1
TGCGCCAGCAGCTTGTCGGGGGCCTATGTGCAGTACTTC
CASSLSGAYVQYF
>TRBD2|NA|TRBJ2-1|TRBV27
TGTGCCAGCAGTTTGGGACTAGCGGGGGTTCGTTCCTACAATGAGCAGTTCTTC
CASSLGLAGVRSYNEQFF
>NA|NA|TRBJ1-4|TRBV28
TGTGCCAGCAGTGTTAAAGTAAATGAAAAACTGTTTTTT
CASSVKVNEKLFF
>TRBD1|NA|TRBJ1-1|TRBV7-8
TGTGCCAGCAGCTCAGGGGGACGGGGGAACACTGAAGCTTTCTTT
CASSSGGRGNTEAFF
>NA|NA|TRBJ1-6|TRBV4-2
TGTGCCAGCAGCCCAGCGTCCGGGTACGTCCACTTT
CASSPASGYVHF
>NA|NA|TRBJ2-1|TRBV19
TGTGCCAGTAAACCTGAAATCTCCTACAATGAGCAGTTCTTC
CASKPEISYNEQFF
>NA|NA|TRBJ2-5|TRBV3-1/TRBV3-2
TGTGCCAGCAGCCCCTCGGGTACAGAGACCCAGTACTTC
CASSPSGTETQYF
>NA|NA|TRBJ2-3|TRBV14
TGTGCCAGCAGCCAGGGGGGACTCCACACAGATACGCAGTATTTT
CASSQGGLHTDTQYF
>NA|NA|TRBJ1-1|TRBV30
TGTGCCTGGAGCCGGGACTTTTTGGCTTTCTTT
CAWSRDFLAFF
>TRBD1|NA|TRBJ2-2|TRBV6-4
TGTGCCAGCAGATACAGGGGGTCTACCGGGGAGCTGTTTTTT
CASRYRGSTGELFF
>TRBD1|NA|TRBJ1-1|TRBV10-1
TGCGCCAGCAGTGAGTCGCGCAGGGGGCGATTTGAAGCTTTCTTT
CASSESRRGRFEAFF
>NA|NA|TRBJ1-2|TRBV6-6
TGTGCCAGCAGTTCTGCCCCCCGACAGACTAACTATGGCTACACCTTC
CASSSAPRQTNYGYTF
>NA|NA|TRBJ2-1|TRBV2
TGTGCCAGCAGCGACCCGAGAAATGAGCAGTTCTTC
CASSDPRNEQFF
>TRBD1|NA|TRBJ1-5|TRBV6-1
TGTGCCAGCAGTGACACCGGGACAGGGCTGTCGGGTCAGCCCCAGCATTTT
CASSDTGTGLSGQPQHF
>NA|NA|TRBJ2-2|TRBV2
TGTGCCAGCCGGGGGTCCGGGGAGCTGTTTTTT
CASRGSGELFF
>NA|few|TRBJ2-7|TRBV5-1
TGCGCCAGCAGCTTGGCCGAATCTGACGAGCAGTACTTC
CASSLAESDEQYF
>NA|NA|TRBJ2-7|TRBV28
TGTGCCAGCAGTGGGAGTAGCTACGAGCAGTACTTC
CASSGSSYEQYF
>TRBD1|NA|TRBJ2-2|TRBV25-1
TGTGCCAGCAGTAGAAAGGGACAGGGCGGCACCGGGGAGCTGTTTTTT
CASSRKGQGGTGELFF
>NA|NA|TRBJ2-2|TRBV7-3
TGTGCCAGCAGCTTAATAACTAACACCGGGGAGCTGTTTTTT
CASSLITNTGELFF
>NA|NA|TRBJ1-4|TRBV14
TGTGCCAGCAGCCAACGGTTGAGACAGCAACTGTTTTTT
CASSQRLRQQLFF
>NA|NA|TRBJ2-5|TRBV5-1
TGCGCCAGCAGATCCGGATTTTTCGAGGCACTAGAGACCCAGTACTTC
CASRSGFFEALETQYF
>TRBD1|NA|TRBJ2-1|TRBV30
TGTGCCGTGGGACAGTACAATGAGCAGTTCTTC
CAVGQYNEQFF
>TRBD1|NA|TRBJ1-2|TRBV4-2
TGTGCCAGCAGCCCACAGACAGGGAACTATGGCTACACCTTC
CASSPQTGNYGYTF
>NA|NA|TRBJ2-3|TRBV10-2
TGCGCCAGCAGTGAGGACGGGGATACGCAGTATTTT
CASSEDGDTQYF
>NA|NA|TRBJ1-1|TRBV19
TGTGCCAGTAGCTACAGGGAGAACACTGAAGCTTTCTTT
CASSYRENTEAFF
>NA|NA|TRBJ1-1|TRBV4-1
TGCGCCAGCAGCCAACCTCACGACAGGATACCTGAAGCTTTCTTT
CASSQPHDRIPEAFF
>TRBD1|NA|TRBJ2-1|TRBV7-6
TGTGCCAGCGAAGCTACGGGACAGGGTTACAATGAGCAGTTCTTC
CASEATGQGYNEQFF
>TRBD2|NA|TRBJ2-1|TRBV5-1
TGCGCCAGCAGCCCTAGCGGGGGGTTATACAATGAGCAGTTCTTC
CASSPSGGLYNEQFF
>NA|NA|TRBJ2-4|TRBV6-2/TRBV6-3
TGTGCCAGCAGTTCAGTCGTCGGAGTTGCTCAGTACTTC
CASSSVVGVAQYF
>NA|NA|TRBJ2-7|TRBV18
TGTGCCAGCTCACCACCGGGAGGGGGTATCGAGCAGTACTTC
CASSPPGGGIEQYF
>TRBD2|once|TRBJ2-1|TRBV6-5
TGTGCCAGCTCCCGGGCAAGCGGGGCCTACAATGAGCAGTTCTTC
CASSRASGAYNEQFF
>TRBD1|NA|TRBJ2-7|TRBV5-1
TGCGCCAGCAGCTCCCGCGGACAGGCCTACGAGCAGTACTTC
CASSSRGQAYEQYF
>NA|NA|TRBJ1-1|TRBV6-1
TGTGCCAGCAGTGTAACAGTGACGACCTTCATGAACACTGAAGCTTTCTTT
CASSVTVTTFMNTEAFF